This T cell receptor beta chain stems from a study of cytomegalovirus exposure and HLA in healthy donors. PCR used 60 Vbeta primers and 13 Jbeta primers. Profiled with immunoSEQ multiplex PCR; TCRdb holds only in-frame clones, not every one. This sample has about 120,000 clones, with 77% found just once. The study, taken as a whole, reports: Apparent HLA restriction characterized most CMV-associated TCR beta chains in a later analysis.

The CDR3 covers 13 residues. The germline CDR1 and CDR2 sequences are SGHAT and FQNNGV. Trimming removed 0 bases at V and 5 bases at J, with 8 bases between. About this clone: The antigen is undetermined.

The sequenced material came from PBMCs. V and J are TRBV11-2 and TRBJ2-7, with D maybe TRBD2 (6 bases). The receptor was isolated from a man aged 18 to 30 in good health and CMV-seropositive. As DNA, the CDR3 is TGTGCCAGCAGCTTAGAGCGGGGCCACGAGCAGTACTTC. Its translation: CASSLERGHEQYF.